This record looks at one T cell receptor (beta chain) sequence and its context. This clonotype showed up many times. The specificity of this receptor is unknown. The input lacks base qualities; no much larger clone sits a single base away. The sample belongs to a study of CD8 T cells in ankylosing spondylitis (dated by TCRdb to about 2017). In the study overall: To find TCR variants linked to disease, the study profiled T cell receptor beta repertoires in ankylosing spondylitis patients and healthy donors. The full study cohort was made up of 25 ankylosing spondylitis patients and roughly 98 healthy donors. Peripheral blood samples were taken, and synovial fluid was additionally collected from ankylosing spondylitis patients. Study-level results and caveats: A CD8+ phenotype was shown by the disease-linked clones, which were found at relatively low frequencies in peripheral blood. Some motif variants had previously been reported in the synovial fluid and blood of reactive arthritis patients, which suggests shared mechanisms of disease initiation. According to the report, matched synovial fluid samples from ankylosing spondylitis patients were significantly enriched for the disease-linked clones. Blood from ankylosing spondylitis patients appeared to be characterized by a TCR beta motif composed of eight highly homologous amino acid variants.

Sequencing was carried out with an Illumina HiSeq 2500. Quantitative 5'-RACE with molecular barcodes was used to prepare TCR beta libraries. Per the original workflow: To identify disease-linked TCR variants, a new computational method was used, one built on a probabilistic model of VDJ rearrangement. TCRdb reanalyzed the raw reads on its own, using fastp at Q25 for trimming and MiXCR for clone calling, and kept in-frame beta chains. Every CDR3 protein is listed once, alongside the most common genes and DNA of its rows. The V and J calls and clone size are TCRdb's, not the authors'. This sample gives hundreds of thousands of distinct CDR3 sequences in total; around 19% of them show up just once. The top ten constitute under 55% of the sample. Sequences were obtained from blood, either unsorted or a sorted T cell fraction (not recorded which). This TCR was recovered from a male donor with ankylosing spondylitis.

Read as DNA, the sequence is TGTGCCAGCAGCCCTCAAGACAGGGTCAATCAGCCCCAGCATTTT. It is translated as CASSPQDRVNQPQHF. The sequence links TRBV6-1 to TRBJ1-5; 7 bases in the middle match TRBD1. In the germline V gene, CDR1 corresponds to MNHNS and CDR2 to SASEGT. V has 6 bases trimmed and J has 3 bases trimmed; junction bases matching no gene number 8. Including the terminal cysteine and phenylalanine, the CDR3 comprises 15 residues. The only DNA kept is the CDR3, 45 bases in frame from the first base.